Sequencing of this TCR beta chain was carried out in a study of regulatory T cells in long-lasting Graves disease. This clonotype has ten or more counts. Arm-PCR of CDR3 regions and iRepertoire HTBI primers were used to build TCR beta libraries. TCRdb re-analysed the multiplex PCR reads in MiXCR, keeping a single row per CDR3 protein. Counted here are hundreds of thousands of distinct CDR3 sequences, 15% to 20% occurring once; the ten biggest clones make up 20% to 25%. The junction had 12 bases not matched to a gene; V was cut back by 0 bases and J by 4 bases. CDR3 length: 19 residues. The V gene's germline CDR1 is DFQATT and CDR2 SNEGSKA (reference sequence). Regarding time point: newly diagnosed GD, antithyroid drugs for less than 3 months. Scientists built the TCR library using RNA that was extracted from PBMCs. The same data also went into a second study, on T cells in Graves' hyperthyroidism and ophthalmopathy.

This sequence was found in a middle-aged woman with Graves disease. The sequencing used peripheral blood mononuclear cells (PBMCs), collected at new diagnosis, from a patient treated with antithyroid drugs. The rearrangement uses TRBV20-1 and TRBJ2-1; 13 nucleotides line up with TRBD2. The CDR3 loop is CSARDKRLAGGRGYNEQFF. The CDR3 DNA is TGCAGTGCTAGAGATAAGAGACTAGCGGGGGGCAGGGGTTACAATGAGCAGTTCTTC.